This T cell receptor beta chain was found in a study of T-cell reconstitution after alpha-beta-depleted transplantation in children. Trimming removed 1 base from V and 1 base from J; junction bases left unmatched: 8. CDR3 size: 17 residues. Per the germline V gene, CDR1 is SGHRS and CDR2 is YFSETQ. Unique molecular identifiers were built into the TCRbeta library. One entry per CDR3 protein results from TCRdb running MiXCR on the PCR reads. The sample consists of around 78,000 distinct CDR3 sequences, 5.5% to 7.5% of them appearing once. This clonotype was recorded many times. The TCR was taken from a human donor who donated a stem cell graft to a child with acute lymphoblastic leukemia. The V and J genes are TRBV5-1 and TRBJ2-1, with TRBD1 identical over 7 bases. Sequencing used PBMCs from the stem cell graft donor, obtained from the stem cell graft. The CDR3 sequence is CASSLFAKGASYNEQFF. Written as DNA, the CDR3 is TGCGCCAGCAGCTTGTTTGCCAAGGGGGCGTCCTACAATGAGCAGTTCTTC.